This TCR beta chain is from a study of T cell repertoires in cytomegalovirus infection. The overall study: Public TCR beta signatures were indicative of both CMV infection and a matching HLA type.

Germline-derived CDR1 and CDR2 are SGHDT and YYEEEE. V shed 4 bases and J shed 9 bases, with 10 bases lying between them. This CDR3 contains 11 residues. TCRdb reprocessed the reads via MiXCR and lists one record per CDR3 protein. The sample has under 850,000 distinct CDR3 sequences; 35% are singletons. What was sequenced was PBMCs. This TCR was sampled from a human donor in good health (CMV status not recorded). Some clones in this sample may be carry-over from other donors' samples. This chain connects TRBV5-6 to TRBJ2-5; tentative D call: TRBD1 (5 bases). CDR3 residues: CASSQGLAQYF. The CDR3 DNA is TGTGCCAGCAGCCAGGGTTTAGCCCAGTACTTC.